This T cell receptor (beta chain) is drawn from a study of blood T cell repertoires in COVID-19. Whole-study context: Sites in the United States, Italy and Spain provided acute and convalescent COVID-19 samples. The cDNA or gDNA used as material had been derived from T cells, B-cell-depleted T cells, or PBMCs.

The CDR3 totals 14 residues. Germline V lookup: CDR1 MRHNA, CDR2 SNTAGT. The V end lost 5 bases, the J end lost 4 bases, and 14 bases lay between the germline ends. Under the authors' procedure: Reference gene primer amplification gave estimated nucleated cell counts. Sequencing was performed with immunoSEQ multiplex PCR; in TCRdb, only in-frame clones are kept and a portion is missing. The DNA was the basis for D and trimming; V, J and clone size are from that table. This sample has 80,000 to 95,000 clones; 87% occur once, and the top ten carry about 18%. Specimen: peripheral blood. This chain uses TRBV6-4 with TRBJ1-1, with TRBD1 as a possible D gene (6 bases). This TCR came from a human donor in a cohort sampled during active COVID-19. The chain's CDR3 is CASSPLQGSTEAFF. CDR3 nucleotides: TGTGCCAGCAGTCCACTACAGGGTAGCACTGAAGCTTTCTTT.